These T cell receptor beta chains were read from a single sample in a study of shared clonotypes between healthy human individuals. Assay used: immunoSEQ multiplex PCR; TCRdb lists only in-frame clones, some missing. This table has some 1 million clones, around 74% appearing once. The sequencing sample was made of memory CD4+ T cells sorted from blood. Receptors were obtained from a man between 18 and 35 years old in good health. The conserved cysteine and the conserved F or W are not part of the CDR3 here.

v_call	j_call	cdr3_aa
TRBV28	TRBJ1-4	ASSPPGGSEVKLF
TRBV2	TRBJ2-3	ASSAGGRRTDTQY
TRBV6-5	TRBJ2-2	ASSYSTRGAGELF
TRBV5-4	TRBJ2-7	ASSKDSYEQY
TRBV5-1	TRBJ2-7	ASSRSSGTGGAYEQY
TRBV6-1	TRBJ2-7	ATQRAHVDYYEQY
TRBV5-1	TRBJ2-1	ASSLGSGPEANNEQF
TRBV7-9	TRBJ2-1	ASTTGTTYNEQF
TRBV11-2	TRBJ1-1	ASSLGGGIEAF
TRBV5-4	TRBJ2-3	ASSLATDTQY
TRBV6-1	TRBJ1-2	ASAPADNYGYT
TRBV14	TRBJ1-1	ASSQPGSLNTEAF
TRBV7-2	TRBJ2-7	ASSLAGGEGYEQY
TRBV28	TRBJ2-1	ASSTVIGLAGRHSSYNEQF
TRBV2	TRBJ2-7	ASSPEGGGGYEQY
TRBV19	TRBJ1-5	ASRLGTDYSNQPQH
TRBV6-1	TRBJ1-5	ASSELTRAYGQPQH
TRBV5-1	TRBJ1-2	ASSLDQGYGYT
TRBV10-1	TRBJ1-1	ASSDGGLNTEAF
TRBV18	TRBJ1-2	ASSPGTGSQRGYT
TRBV9	TRBJ2-7	ASTDKPGPTKGSYEQY
TRBV18	TRBJ2-7	ASSPPGAYEQY
TRBV10-3	TRBJ2-5	AISDSGSTQETQY
TRBV9	TRBJ2-3	ASSVGSGGARDTQY
TRBV10-3	TRBJ2-6	AISDHRGSGANVLT
TRBV10-3	TRBJ2-1	AISEGGLADNNEQF
TRBV2	TRBJ1-1	ASSEWSTGLTNTEAF
TRBV14	TRBJ2-5	ASSQVGAQGTQY
TRBV27	TRBJ2-7	ASSGGRDGWYEQY
TRBV20-1	TRBJ2-1	SAFGSNEQF
TRBV6-1	TRBJ1-3	ASSEQRGAGNTIY
TRBV6-5	TRBJ1-3	ASIKGGGNTIY
TRBV5-1	TRBJ2-3	ASSLAGQGVDTQY
TRBV5-6	TRBJ2-5	ASSRRVSGGAQETQY
TRBV5-1	TRBJ1-2	ASSPRTGIYGYT
TRBV6-1	TRBJ1-5	ASSGFGRVNQPQH
TRBV7-9	TRBJ1-6	ASSRDSNFYNSPLH
TRBV12-2	TRBJ1-4	ASRLRGRNEKLF